Many counts were recorded for the clone carrying this T cell receptor beta chain. Its antigen is unknown. Authors of the study amplified TCR beta CDR3 regions from RNA transcripts. HTBI primers drove first-round RT-PCR of the TCR CDR3. TCRdb recomputed calls from the multiplex PCR reads with MiXCR, one row per CDR3 protein. The sample records approximately 330,000 distinct CDR3 sequences, 15% to 20% being singletons. V was shortened by 0 bases and J by 8 bases, with 16 bases between the two germline ends. The CDR3 extends over 15 amino acids. CDR1 is DFQATT and CDR2 is SNEGSKA in the germline V gene (reference sequence). Exclusions: uncontrolled infection, other autoimmune disease, pregnancy, lactation. The sample is drawn from a study of T cells in Graves' hyperthyroidism and ophthalmopathy. Across the study: Before any treatment, at initial diagnosis, peripheral blood was collected. General study findings and limits: Most clonotypes expanded in the thyroid (above 0.001) were also present in blood. Ophthalmopathy and stable hyperthyroidism were told apart by a 13 V-J model.

The sample comprised blood. The chain joins TRBV20-1 to TRBJ1-4; tentatively, D is TRBD1 (6 bases). The receptor was derived from a woman aged 45-65 years with Graves' hyperthyroidism. The CDR3 reads CSARDFGAGEEKLFF. DNA for the CDR3: TGCAGTGCTAGAGATTTCGGAGCAGGGGAAGAAAAACTGTTTTTT.